Sequencing of this T cell receptor (beta chain) was carried out in a study of blood T cells in healthy people across ages. Study findings and constraints: Long-lived donors had more naive CD4+ cells and higher diversity than aged donors.

A remark on this clonotype: Its antigen remains unidentified.

The authors ran a second PCR of about 6 to 11 cycles using a sample-barcoded 5' primer and a J-beta primer mix. TCRdb itself ran the 5' RACE reads through MiXCR, one entry per CDR3 protein. Of about 1.8 million distinct CDR3 sequences in the sample, roughly 52% are singletons; the top ten hold less than 2.5%. V lost 6 bases and J lost 1; bases outside the gene matches: 9. This CDR3 comprises 17 residues. Germline-derived CDR1 and CDR2 are KGHDR and SFDVKD. In terms of origin and age, donors were healthy Caucasian individuals from Russia aged roughly 6 to 95. The rearrangement uses TRBV24-1 and TRBJ2-3; 10 positions agree with TRBD2. The sequence derives from a woman in her thirties or forties in good health. Specimen: blood. Here the CDR3 reads CATSPPRTSGGTDTQYF. CDR3 sequence (DNA): TGTGCCACCAGTCCCCCCCGAACTAGCGGGGGCACAGATACGCAGTATTTT.